These 10 T cell receptor beta chains were all obtained from the same sample, sequenced in a study of blood T cell repertoires in COVID-19. Clones were read by immunoSEQ multiplex PCR, and TCRdb kept only the in-frame ones, dropping some. In the table there are around 300,000 clones, 80% to 90% of which are singletons. The sequencing sample was made of PBMCs or T cells enriched from blood (not recorded which). Receptors originate from a man in his thirties or forties who had recovered from COVID-19.

The gene calls are TRBV19 and TRBJ2-5; the D gene is possibly TRBD1 (5 bases). The CDR3 sequence is 16 residues long. In germline, CDR1 is LNHDA, CDR2 SQIVND (reference sequence). Trimming took 6 bases from V and 2 from J, leaving 19 bases between them. Here the CDR3 DNA reads TGTGCCAGTAGCCACAGATCAGGGAATCCACAAGAGACCCAGTACTTC. Encoded protein: CASSHRSGNPQETQYF.

The chain recombines TRBV19 with TRBJ1-5, with TRBD1 matching over 7 bases. The V segment lost 4 bases and the J segment 3 bases; nucleotides outside the gene matches: 3. Germline lookup yields CDR1 LNHDA and CDR2 SQIVND (reference sequence). The CDR3 consists of 14 residues. CDR3 nucleotides: TGTGCCAGTAGTAGAGGGACAGCCAATCAGCCCCAGCATTTT. Translation gives CASSRGTANQPQHF.

The DNA for the CDR3 is TGTGCCAGCAGCTACGGGACTAGCGGGGGGAAATACAATGAGCAGTTCTTC. Translated, it gives CASSYGTSGGKYNEQFF. The V and J genes are TRBV13 and TRBJ2-1, with 15 bases identical to TRBD2. The germline V gene encodes CDR1 PRHDT and CDR2 FYEKMQ (reference sequence). There are 17 residues in the CDR3. V lost 4 bases, J lost 4 bases, and 5 bases stayed unmatched.

This chain links TRBV2 with TRBJ2-5, with 11 bases identical to TRBD2. The germline V gene has CDR1 SNHLY and CDR2 FYNNEI. Trimming at V came to 5 bases and at J to 0 bases, leaving 5 bases not matched to a gene. The CDR3 length is 16 residues. The CDR3 loop reads CASSYRLAGYQETQYF. The CDR3 bases are TGTGCCAGCAGTTACCGACTAGCGGGGTACCAAGAGACCCAGTACTTC.

This chain's CDR3 is CATESGANVLTF. As DNA, the CDR3 is TGTGCCACGGAGTCTGGGGCCAACGTCCTGACTTTC. The gene calls are TRBV6-5 and TRBJ2-6; D ambiguous. The CDR3 runs to 12 residues. The germline V gene encodes CDR1 MNHEY and CDR2 SVGAGI. V was shortened by 10 bases and J by 1 base, with 5 bases between the two germline ends.

The chain joins TRBV5-1 to TRBJ2-5, with D hard to call. V lost 1 base and J 1 base, leaving 8 bases between the germline ends. CDR3 length: 14 amino acids. Germline CDR1 SGHRS, CDR2 YFSETQ. The CDR3 is CASSLSVLQETQYF. The CDR3 coding sequence is TGCGCCAGCAGCTTGTCGGTCCTCCAAGAGACCCAGTACTTC.

V usage is TRBV4-1 and J usage is TRBJ2-6, with 10 positions matching TRBD2. After removal of 3 bases from V and 4 bases from J, the junction contained 12 bases not matched to a gene. CDR1 and CDR2 (germline): MGHRA, YSYEKL. The CDR3 covers 19 residues. The chain's CDR3 is CASSQPSGGPQGGANVLTF. CDR3 coding DNA: TGCGCCAGCAGCCAGCCTAGCGGGGGCCCCCAAGGGGGGGCCAACGTCCTGACTTTC.

The CDR3 bases are TGTGCCAGCAGTCCTCTTAGCGGGGGGGCGACAGATACGCAGTATTTT. It yields the protein CASSPLSGGATDTQYF. The chain employs TRBV27 and TRBJ2-3; TRBD2 agrees at 11 bases. The CDR3 is 16 residues long. CDR1 MNHEY and CDR2 SMNVEV come from the germline V gene (reference sequence). The ends lost 5 bases at V and 3 bases at J; junction bases unmatched: 7.

V is TRBV29-1 and J is TRBJ1-3; 7 positions agree with TRBD1. The CDR3 is 12 amino acids. V lost 6 bases and J lost 2; bases outside the gene matches: 1. The V gene's germline CDR1 is SQVTM and CDR2 ANQGSEA. The CDR3 region has the DNA TGCAGCGTGACAGGGACTGGAAACACCATATATTTT. It codes for CSVTGTGNTIYF.

The CDR3 region has the DNA TGCGCCAGCTCTCGCCGAGGAGAAGCCGGGGAGCTGTTTTTT. It translates to CASSRRGEAGELFF. The rearrangement uses TRBV5-1 and TRBJ2-2; no reliable D call. Trimming shortened V by 7 bases and J by 6 bases, and 16 bases separated the two germline ends. This CDR3 region has 14 residues. Germline V gives CDR1 SGHRS, CDR2 YFSETQ.